This T cell receptor beta chain was identified during a study of shared clonotypes between healthy human individuals. General study results and limits: A handful of donors showed sharing of around 5% of naive CD4 clonotypes. Among the subsets, naive ones generally showed larger estimated richness than memory ones.

Caucasian adults living in Nashville, Tennessee, provided all samples. Germline V CDR1 and CDR2: GTSNPN, SVGIG (reference sequence). This CDR3 has 13 residues. V lost 1 base, J lost 8 bases, and 9 bases lay in between. On this clone: Its antigen remains unknown.

Authors' processing steps: Filtering differed since immunoSEQ provided only junctions, with no quality scores. Libraries were prepared by immunoSEQ multiplex PCR; TCRdb keeps only in-frame clonotypes and omits some of them. The D gene and trimming were derived from the DNA, and the V and J assignments and clone size from that table. The sample shows around 700,000 clones, 72% of them seen only once. The TCR sequence derives from a woman aged 25 to 39 in good health. The chain combines TRBV30 with TRBJ1-6, with D uncertain. The sample comprised memory CD4+ T cells sorted from blood. Subset: CD45RA-negative fraction. The CDR3 nucleotides are TGTGCCTGGAGTGCGAGCGAATATTCACCCCTCCACTTT. Translation gives CAWSASEYSPLHF.